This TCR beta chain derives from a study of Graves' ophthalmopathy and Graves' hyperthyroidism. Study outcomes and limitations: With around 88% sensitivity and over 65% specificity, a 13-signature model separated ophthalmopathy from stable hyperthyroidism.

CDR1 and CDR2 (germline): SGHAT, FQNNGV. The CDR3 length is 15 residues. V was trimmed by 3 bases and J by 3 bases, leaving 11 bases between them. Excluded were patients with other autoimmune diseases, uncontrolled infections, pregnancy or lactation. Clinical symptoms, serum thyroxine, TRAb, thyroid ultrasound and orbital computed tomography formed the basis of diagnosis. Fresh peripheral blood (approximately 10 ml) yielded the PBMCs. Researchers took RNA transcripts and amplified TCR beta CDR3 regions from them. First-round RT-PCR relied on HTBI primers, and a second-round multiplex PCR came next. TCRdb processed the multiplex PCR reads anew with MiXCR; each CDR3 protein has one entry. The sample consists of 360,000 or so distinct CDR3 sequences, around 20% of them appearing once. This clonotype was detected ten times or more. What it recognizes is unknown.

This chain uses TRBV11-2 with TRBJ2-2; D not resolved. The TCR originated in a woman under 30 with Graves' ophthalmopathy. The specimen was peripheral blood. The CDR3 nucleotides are TGTGCCAGCAGCTTTAGCCAATCGGACACCGGGGAGCTGTTTTTT. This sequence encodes CASSFSQSDTGELFF.